The T cell receptor beta chain under discussion was sequenced for a study of T cells in tumors after PD-1 blockade. This clone was seen a few times. Profiled with immunoSEQ multiplex PCR; TCRdb holds only in-frame clones, not every one. The table lists 10,000 to 15,000 clones, roughly 60% of them singletons, with approximately 24% in the top ten. With V trimmed by 4 bases and J by 6 bases, 3 bases remained unmatched. CDR1 SGHTA and CDR2 FQGNSA come from the germline V gene. The CDR3 consists of 14 residues. This rearrangement joins TRBV7-2 to TRBJ2-3; 11 nucleotides match TRBD1. The clonotype was recovered from a human donor with cutaneous squamous cell carcinoma. Specimen: tumor tissue, collected before anti-PD-1 treatment. In DNA form, the CDR3 reads TGTGCCAGCAGCTCGGACAGGGGGCGGGATACGCAGTATTTT. Its protein product is CASSSDRGRDTQYF.